This is a list of T cell receptor beta chains from one sample in a study of long-term antiretroviral therapy in people with HIV. TCRdb's table, derived via immunoSEQ multiplex PCR, lists solely in-frame clones and lacks some. The table lists 17,000 or so clones, 70% to 90% of them singletons. The specimen was unsorted PBMCs, collected 0.3 years before starting antiretroviral therapy. These receptors were collected from a man aged 45-60 years with HIV. Each CDR3 is given with its conserved first and last residue. D genes are given only for firm matches. The listing skips clone size in some rows; elsewhere it reads once, few, many or a size class.

J gene: TRBJ1-2
V gene: TRBV4-3
D gene: TRBD1
clone size: NA
CDR3 protein: CASSRLGTGAPYGYTF
CDR3 DNA: TGCGCCAGCAGCCGCCTGGGGACAGGCGCTCCCTATGGCTACACCTTC

J gene: TRBJ2-4
V gene: TRBV27
D gene: NA
clone size: NA
CDR3 protein: CASSLSQGNIQYF
CDR3 DNA: TGTGCCAGCAGTTTAAGCCAGGGAAACATTCAGTACTTC

J gene: TRBJ2-1
V gene: TRBV2
D gene: TRBD2
clone size: NA
CDR3 protein: CASTFLAGSYNEQFF
CDR3 DNA: TGTGCCAGCACCTTTTTAGCGGGATCCTACAATGAGCAGTTCTTC

J gene: TRBJ2-7
V gene: TRBV15
D gene: NA
clone size: NA
CDR3 protein: CATSRERASAYEQYF
CDR3 DNA: TGTGCCACCAGCAGAGAAAGGGCCAGCGCCTACGAGCAGTACTTC

J gene: TRBJ2-3
V gene: TRBV28
D gene: TRBD2
clone size: NA
CDR3 protein: CASSFGGAGDTQYF
CDR3 DNA: TGTGCCAGCAGTTTCGGGGGGGCGGGAGATACGCAGTATTTT

J gene: TRBJ1-3
V gene: TRBV4-1
D gene: NA
clone size: NA
CDR3 protein: CASSHSREGGNTIYF
CDR3 DNA: TGCGCCAGCAGCCATTCAAGGGAAGGTGGAAACACCATATATTTT

J gene: TRBJ2-7
V gene: TRBV6-1
D gene: NA
clone size: NA
CDR3 protein: CASSEAGDSAHEQYF
CDR3 DNA: TGTGCCAGCAGTGAAGCGGGAGACAGTGCCCACGAGCAGTACTTC

J gene: TRBJ1-2
V gene: TRBV15
D gene: NA
clone size: NA
CDR3 protein: CATSRDSRSEYGYTF
CDR3 DNA: TGTGCCACCAGCAGAGATTCGAGATCGGAGTATGGCTACACCTTC

J gene: TRBJ2-1
V gene: TRBV6-4
D gene: TRBD2
clone size: NA
CDR3 protein: CASSETSGYNEQFF
CDR3 DNA: TGTGCCAGCAGTGAAACTAGCGGGTACAATGAGCAGTTCTTC

J gene: TRBJ1-1
V gene: TRBV6-5
D gene: NA
clone size: NA
CDR3 protein: CASSKGAGTEAFF
CDR3 DNA: TGTGCCAGCAGCAAAGGGGCAGGCACTGAAGCTTTCTTT

J gene: TRBJ2-5
V gene: TRBV4-3
D gene: NA
clone size: NA
CDR3 protein: CASSQDRTWETQYF
CDR3 DNA: TGCGCCAGCAGCCAAGATCGCACTTGGGAGACCCAGTACTTC

J gene: TRBJ2-7
V gene: TRBV4-1
D gene: NA
clone size: NA
CDR3 protein: CASSPGDSRYEQYF
CDR3 DNA: TGCGCCAGCAGCCCCGGGGACTCAAGATACGAGCAGTACTTC

J gene: TRBJ1-4
V gene: TRBV25-1
D gene: NA
clone size: NA
CDR3 protein: CASSESNLKGEKLFF
CDR3 DNA: TGTGCCAGCAGTGAATCTAACCTCAAGGGAGAAAAACTGTTTTTT

J gene: TRBJ2-7
V gene: TRBV27
D gene: NA
clone size: NA
CDR3 protein: CASSEAGKTYEQYF
CDR3 DNA: TGTGCCAGCAGTGAAGCGGGTAAAACCTACGAGCAGTACTTC

J gene: TRBJ2-5
V gene: TRBV5-1
D gene: TRBD2
clone size: NA
CDR3 protein: CASSLRTSVLQETQYF
CDR3 DNA: TGCGCCAGCAGCTTAAGGACTAGCGTATTACAAGAGACCCAGTACTTC

J gene: TRBJ1-1
V gene: TRBV19
D gene: TRBD1
clone size: NA
CDR3 protein: CASSIGRDRGAAFF
CDR3 DNA: TGTGCCAGTAGTATAGGTCGGGACAGGGGCGCAGCTTTCTTT

J gene: TRBJ2-5
V gene: TRBV11-3
D gene: NA
clone size: NA
CDR3 protein: CASTRGSETQYF
CDR3 DNA: TGTGCCAGCACCCGGGGGAGTGAGACCCAGTACTTC

J gene: TRBJ2-2
V gene: TRBV7-3
D gene: NA
clone size: NA
CDR3 protein: CASSLWAPETGELFF
CDR3 DNA: TGTGCCAGCAGCTTATGGGCCCCCGAAACCGGGGAGCTGTTTTTT

J gene: TRBJ2-7
V gene: TRBV28
D gene: NA
clone size: NA
CDR3 protein: CASSSDRPESYEQYF
CDR3 DNA: TGTGCCAGCAGTTCCGACAGGCCCGAATCCTACGAGCAGTACTTC

J gene: TRBJ1-2
V gene: TRBV4-1
D gene: NA
clone size: NA
CDR3 protein: CASSLDVNYGYTF
CDR3 DNA: TGCGCCAGCAGCCTCGACGTTAACTATGGCTACACCTTC

J gene: TRBJ2-5
V gene: TRBV10-3
D gene: TRBD2
clone size: once
CDR3 protein: CAIRREAGVIETQYF
CDR3 DNA: TGTGCCATCAGACGAGAAGCGGGAGTTATTGAGACCCAGTACTTC

J gene: TRBJ2-7
V gene: TRBV4-3
D gene: NA
clone size: NA
CDR3 protein: CASSQGAEGIYEQYF
CDR3 DNA: TGCGCCAGCAGCCAAGGGGCAGAGGGTATCTACGAGCAGTACTTC

J gene: TRBJ1-2
V gene: TRBV29-1
D gene: NA
clone size: NA
CDR3 protein: CSGGTNYGYTF
CDR3 DNA: TGCAGCGGAGGAACTAACTATGGCTACACCTTC

J gene: TRBJ2-3
V gene: TRBV9
D gene: NA
clone size: NA
CDR3 protein: CASSVKAGTDTQYF
CDR3 DNA: TGTGCCAGCAGCGTAAAGGCTGGCACAGATACGCAGTATTTT

J gene: TRBJ1-2
V gene: TRBV7-2
D gene: NA
clone size: NA
CDR3 protein: CASTVRAPVYGYTF
CDR3 DNA: TGTGCCAGCACTGTTAGGGCCCCCGTCTATGGCTACACCTTC

J gene: TRBJ1-5
V gene: TRBV28
D gene: NA
clone size: NA
CDR3 protein: CASTPEGGGQPQHF
CDR3 DNA: TGTGCCAGCACCCCAGAGGGGGGCGGCCAGCCCCAGCATTTT

J gene: TRBJ1-2
V gene: TRBV29-1
D gene: NA
clone size: NA
CDR3 protein: CSVGQSNYGYTF
CDR3 DNA: TGCAGCGTTGGACAGAGTAACTATGGCTACACCTTC

J gene: TRBJ2-1
V gene: TRBV15
D gene: NA
clone size: NA
CDR3 protein: CATSGFSSYNEQFF
CDR3 DNA: TGTGCCACCAGCGGGTTTAGCTCCTACAATGAGCAGTTCTTC

J gene: TRBJ2-2
V gene: TRBV6-5
D gene: TRBD1
clone size: NA
CDR3 protein: CASSYDRASGELFF
CDR3 DNA: TGTGCCAGCAGTTACGACAGGGCCTCCGGGGAGCTGTTTTTT

J gene: TRBJ2-2
V gene: TRBV27
D gene: NA
clone size: NA
CDR3 protein: CASRLELYTGELFF
CDR3 DNA: TGTGCCAGCAGGCTGGAGCTTTATACCGGGGAGCTGTTTTTT

J gene: TRBJ2-7
V gene: TRBV9
D gene: NA
clone size: NA
CDR3 protein: CASSVAPPYEQYF
CDR3 DNA: TGTGCCAGCAGCGTAGCGCCCCCCTACGAGCAGTACTTC

J gene: TRBJ2-7
V gene: TRBV6-5
D gene: NA
clone size: NA
CDR3 protein: CASSFTGPSSYEQYF
CDR3 DNA: TGTGCCAGCAGTTTTACAGGCCCGAGCTCCTACGAGCAGTACTTC

J gene: TRBJ2-1
V gene: TRBV19
D gene: NA
clone size: NA
CDR3 protein: CASSPKGTGEQFF
CDR3 DNA: TGTGCCAGTAGCCCTAAGGGGACCGGTGAGCAGTTCTTC

J gene: TRBJ2-7
V gene: TRBV5-6
D gene: NA
clone size: once
CDR3 protein: CASRKGRGNEQYF
CDR3 DNA: TGTGCCAGCAGAAAAGGCAGGGGTAACGAGCAGTACTTC

J gene: TRBJ2-7
V gene: TRBV9
D gene: NA
clone size: NA
CDR3 protein: CASSEEGDHYYEQYF
CDR3 DNA: TGTGCCAGCTCCGAAGAGGGCGACCACTACTACGAGCAGTACTTC